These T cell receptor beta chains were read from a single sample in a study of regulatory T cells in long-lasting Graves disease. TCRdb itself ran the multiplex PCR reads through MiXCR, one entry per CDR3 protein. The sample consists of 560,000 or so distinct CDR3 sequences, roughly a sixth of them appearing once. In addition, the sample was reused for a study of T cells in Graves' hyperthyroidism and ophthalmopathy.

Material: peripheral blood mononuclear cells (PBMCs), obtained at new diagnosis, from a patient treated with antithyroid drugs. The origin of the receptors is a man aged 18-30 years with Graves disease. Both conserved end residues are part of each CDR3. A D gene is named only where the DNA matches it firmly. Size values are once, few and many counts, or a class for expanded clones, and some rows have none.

CDR3 protein: CASATIRGGRSTDTQYF
CDR3 DNA: TGTGCCAGCGCTACGATTCGGGGAGGACGGAGCACAGATACGCAGTATTTT
D gene: -
clone size: many
J gene: TRBJ2-3
V gene: TRBV28

CDR3 protein: CASSGGTTSTDTQYF
CDR3 DNA: TGTGCCAGCAGTGGGGGGACAACCAGCACAGATACGCAGTATTTT
D gene: -
clone size: many
J gene: TRBJ2-3
V gene: TRBV2

CDR3 protein: CASRPGAADGSGNTIYF
CDR3 DNA: TGTGCCAGCAGGCCCGGGGCAGCGGATGGCTCTGGAAACACCATATATTTT
D gene: -
clone size: few
J gene: TRBJ1-3
V gene: TRBV7-9

CDR3 protein: CASSLGRVAGVFYEQYF
CDR3 DNA: TGCGCCAGCAGCTTGGGTAGGGTAGCGGGGGTTTTCTACGAGCAGTACTTC
D gene: TRBD2
clone size: -
J gene: TRBJ2-7
V gene: TRBV5-1

CDR3 protein: CASSPLATGGPSPLHF
CDR3 DNA: TGCGCCAGCAGCCCTCTCGCCACAGGGGGCCCTTCACCCCTCCACTTT
D gene: TRBD1
clone size: -
J gene: TRBJ1-6
V gene: TRBV4-1

CDR3 protein: CASSYGKRYNEQFF
CDR3 DNA: TGTGCCAGCAGCTACGGGAAGAGGTACAATGAGCAGTTCTTC
D gene: -
clone size: many
J gene: TRBJ2-1
V gene: TRBV11-1

CDR3 protein: CASSLGDSVPYNEQFF
CDR3 DNA: TGCGCCAGCAGCTTGGGGGATAGCGTTCCCTACAATGAGCAGTTCTTC
D gene: -
clone size: few
J gene: TRBJ2-1
V gene: TRBV5-1

CDR3 protein: CATSTPRASGSPTDTQYF
CDR3 DNA: TGTGCCACCAGTACCCCCCGGGCGAGCGGGAGTCCCACAGATACGCAGTATTTT
D gene: TRBD2
clone size: -
J gene: TRBJ2-3
V gene: TRBV24-1

CDR3 protein: CASSYDRAGRTDTQYF
CDR3 DNA: TGTGCCAGCAGCTACGACAGGGCCGGTAGGACAGATACGCAGTATTTT
D gene: TRBD1
clone size: many
J gene: TRBJ2-3
V gene: TRBV11-2

CDR3 protein: CASSRKGAGTRSGYEQYF
CDR3 DNA: TGTGCCAGCAGTCGCAAAGGGGCCGGTACTAGAAGTGGGTACGAGCAGTACTTC
D gene: -
clone size: many
J gene: TRBJ2-7
V gene: TRBV28

CDR3 protein: CAISEIGGNEQFF
CDR3 DNA: TGTGCCATCAGTGAGATTGGGGGGAATGAGCAGTTCTTC
D gene: -
clone size: many
J gene: TRBJ2-1
V gene: TRBV10-3

CDR3 protein: CASRRTGGDYGYTF
CDR3 DNA: TGTGCCAGCAGGAGGACAGGGGGAGACTATGGCTACACCTTC
D gene: TRBD1
clone size: many
J gene: TRBJ1-2
V gene: TRBV7-3

CDR3 protein: CSAPEGGGHEQYF
CDR3 DNA: TGCAGTGCCCCAGAGGGTGGGGGCCACGAGCAGTACTTC
D gene: -
clone size: many
J gene: TRBJ2-7
V gene: TRBV20-1

CDR3 protein: CASSQEPSVTYEQYF
CDR3 DNA: TGCGCCAGCAGCCAAGAGCCCAGCGTAACCTACGAGCAGTACTTC
D gene: -
clone size: few
J gene: TRBJ2-7
V gene: TRBV5-5

CDR3 protein: CSGEAGFPDTQYF
CDR3 DNA: TGCAGTGGGGAGGCAGGGTTCCCAGATACGCAGTATTTT
D gene: -
clone size: -
J gene: TRBJ2-3
V gene: TRBV20-1

CDR3 protein: CASSGGQAVAISYTF
CDR3 DNA: TGCGCCAGCAGCGGAGGACAGGCCGTAGCTATTAGCTACACCTTC
D gene: TRBD1
clone size: few
J gene: TRBJ1-2
V gene: TRBV5-1

CDR3 protein: CAWGRVGEQFF
CDR3 DNA: TGTGCCTGGGGGCGGGTAGGGGAGCAGTTCTTC
D gene: -
clone size: many
J gene: TRBJ2-1
V gene: TRBV30

CDR3 protein: CASSLTGDGYNEQFF
CDR3 DNA: TGTGCCAGCAGCTTAACGGGAGACGGGTACAATGAGCAGTTCTTC
D gene: -
clone size: many
J gene: TRBJ2-1
V gene: TRBV7-3

CDR3 protein: CSARAPGASGSHEQYF
CDR3 DNA: TGCAGTGCTAGAGCCCCCGGCGCTAGCGGGAGCCACGAGCAGTACTTC
D gene: TRBD2
clone size: -
J gene: TRBJ2-7
V gene: TRBV20-1

CDR3 protein: CASSQVFGYSSSREQYF
CDR3 DNA: TGCGCCAGCAGCCAAGTTTTTGGGTACAGCTCTTCCCGCGAGCAGTACTTC
D gene: -
clone size: -
J gene: TRBJ2-7
V gene: TRBV4-1

CDR3 protein: CASSLGPGTGGPYEQYF
CDR3 DNA: TGTGCCAGCAGCCTGGGACCGGGGACAGGGGGCCCCTACGAGCAGTACTTC
D gene: TRBD1
clone size: -
J gene: TRBJ2-7
V gene: TRBV3-1

CDR3 protein: CASSYPGTTYNEQFF
CDR3 DNA: TGTGCCAGCAGCTACCCCGGGACCACCTACAATGAGCAGTTCTTC
D gene: -
clone size: -
J gene: TRBJ2-1
V gene: TRBV7-2

CDR3 protein: CASSPPRLDYNEQFF
CDR3 DNA: TGTGCCAGCTCACCCCCAAGGCTTGATTACAATGAGCAGTTCTTC
D gene: -
clone size: many
J gene: TRBJ2-1
V gene: TRBV18

CDR3 protein: CASSSPLGWGTDTQYF
CDR3 DNA: TGTGCCAGCAGTAGCCCCTTGGGCTGGGGTACAGATACGCAGTATTTT
D gene: -
clone size: many
J gene: TRBJ2-3
V gene: TRBV6-2/TRBV6-3

CDR3 protein: CSAHLAGGLDTQYF
CDR3 DNA: TGCAGTGCTCACCTAGCGGGAGGGTTAGATACGCAGTATTTT
D gene: TRBD2
clone size: few
J gene: TRBJ2-3
V gene: TRBV20-1

CDR3 protein: CASSETSGSTGELFF
CDR3 DNA: TGTGCTAGCAGCGAGACTAGCGGGAGTACCGGGGAGCTGTTTTTT
D gene: TRBD2
clone size: many
J gene: TRBJ2-2
V gene: TRBV7-7

CDR3 protein: CASQSSGRTHNEQFF
CDR3 DNA: TGCGCCAGCCAAAGTAGCGGGAGGACTCACAATGAGCAGTTCTTC
D gene: TRBD2
clone size: many
J gene: TRBJ2-1
V gene: TRBV5-1

CDR3 protein: CASSPPGQGATDTEAFF
CDR3 DNA: TGTGCCAGCAGCCCGCCGGGACAGGGGGCGACGGACACTGAAGCTTTCTTT
D gene: TRBD1
clone size: few
J gene: TRBJ1-1
V gene: TRBV6-1

CDR3 protein: CASSQMTSGANTGELFF
CDR3 DNA: TGCGCCAGCAGCCAAATGACTAGCGGGGCGAACACCGGGGAGCTGTTTTTT
D gene: TRBD2
clone size: -
J gene: TRBJ2-2
V gene: TRBV4-1

CDR3 protein: CSVRQTGGEYNEQFF
CDR3 DNA: TGCAGCGTCCGACAAACAGGGGGCGAATACAATGAGCAGTTCTTC
D gene: TRBD1
clone size: few
J gene: TRBJ2-1
V gene: TRBV29-1

CDR3 protein: CASSSQRDWETQYF
CDR3 DNA: TGTGCCAGCAGCTCCCAGCGGGATTGGGAGACCCAGTACTTC
D gene: TRBD2
clone size: -
J gene: TRBJ2-5
V gene: TRBV7-9

CDR3 protein: CASSDRATSGF
CDR3 DNA: TGTGCCAGCAGCGACAGGGCCACTAGTGGCTTT
D gene: TRBD1
clone size: -
J gene: TRBJ1-1
V gene: TRBV5-6